Presented here are 8 T cell receptor beta chains from one specimen sequenced in a study of blood T cell repertoires in COVID-19. Clones were read by immunoSEQ multiplex PCR, and TCRdb kept only the in-frame ones, dropping some. The sample consists of some 200,000 clones, around nine tenths of them appearing once. What was sequenced was peripheral blood. These receptors all come from a man aged 50-60 years with COVID-19, enrolled during active disease.

The chain employs TRBV9 and TRBJ1-1; D ambiguous. CDR1 and CDR2 (germline): SGDLS, YYNGEE. This CDR3 region has 14 residues. Trimming shortened V by 0 bases and J by 1 base, and 7 bases separated the two germline ends. CDR3 protein: CASSVGTENTEAFF. CDR3 bases: TGTGCCAGCAGCGTAGGCACAGAGAACACTGAAGCTTTCTTT.

The chain has TRBV5-1 and TRBJ2-4; D call uncertain. Germline V lookup: CDR1 SGHRS, CDR2 YFSETQ. The V gene lost 2 bases and the J gene lost 9 bases, with 15 bases spanning the gap. There are 14 residues in the CDR3. CDR3 bases: TGCGCCAGCAGCTTTCGTCGGGTAGATGGCATTCAGTACTTC. It encodes CASSFRRVDGIQYF.

This clone came up once. The chain is built from TRBV19 and TRBJ1-1; 9 nucleotides line up with TRBD1. V shed 7 bases and J 3 bases; nucleotides not matched to a gene: 3. Germline V gene data show CDR1 as LNHDA and CDR2 as SQIVND (reference sequence). CDR3 length: 13 amino acids. CDR3: CASMGQGDTEAFF. In DNA, the CDR3 is TGTGCCAGTATGGGACAGGGAGACACTGAAGCTTTCTTT.

This clone was counted a few times. The rearrangement joins TRBV7-9 to TRBJ2-1, with 11 bases aligning to TRBD1. Germline V gene lookup returns CDR1 SEHNR and CDR2 FQNEAQ (reference sequence). J gave up 8 bases and V 5 bases, and 8 bases lay outside the gene matches. CDR3 length equals 15 residues. The CDR3 sequence is CASSLGTGGRDEQFF. In DNA, the CDR3 is TGTGCCAGCAGCCTTGGGACAGGGGGGAGAGATGAGCAGTTCTTC.

The genes are TRBV5-6 and TRBJ2-2; D not certain. Trimming shortened V by 4 bases and J by 4 bases, and 8 bases separated the two germline ends. The CDR3 runs to 13 residues. CDR1 and CDR2 (germline): SGHDT, YYEEEE. This chain's CDR3 is CASSLPLTGELFF. CDR3 nucleotide sequence: TGTGCCAGCAGCCTCCCTCTCACCGGGGAGCTGTTTTTT.

The V call is TRBV12-5, the J call TRBJ1-5, with a tentative D call TRBD1 (5 bases). The CDR3 sequence is 13 residues long. Germline V CDR1 and CDR2: LGHNT, FRNRAP. V gave up 7 bases and J gave up 4 bases, with 11 bases separating them. CDR3 sequence reads: CASAHGGNQPQHF. CDR3 DNA: TGTGCTAGTGCCCACGGGGGAAATCAGCCCCAGCATTTT.

V gene TRBV25-1 combines with J gene TRBJ1-1; D remains unclear. V was pared by 5 bases and J by 0 bases, with 7 bases between. The CDR3 is made up of 13 amino acids. Per the germline V gene, CDR1 is MGHDK and CDR2 is SYGVNS. CDR3: CASSLTVNTEAFF. The CDR3, as DNA: TGTGCCAGCAGTCTTACAGTGAACACTGAAGCTTTCTTT.

This chain uses TRBV5-1 with TRBJ2-2, with D perhaps matching TRBD2 (5 bases). The CDR3 consists of 15 residues. Trimming removed 4 bases from V and 0 bases from J, with 10 bases in between. Per the germline V gene, CDR1 is SGHRS and CDR2 is YFSETQ. The CDR3 DNA reads TGCGCCAGCAGCGTAACCGGGACGAACACCGGGGAGCTGTTTTTT. This translates into CASSVTGTNTGELFF.